This T cell receptor beta chain comes out of a study of shared T cell receptors in the human thymus (dated by TCRdb to the early 2020s). Broadly, across the study: The study examined how the human thymus generates shared, self-reactive T-cell receptor alpha chains.

Concerning this clone: Its antigen is not yet known. No per-base quality is available; no much larger clone lies one base away.

After removal of 4 bases from V and 3 bases from J, the junction retains 5 bases not matched to a gene. The cysteine opens and the phenylalanine closes a CDR3 of 14 amino acids. The CDR3 DNA has 42 bases and is translated from base 1. The germline V gene yields SQVTM for CDR1 and ANQGSEA for CDR2. The method was the immunoSEQ multiplex PCR assay. Sourced from immuneACCESS, this table was stored by TCRdb with only in-frame sequences that have V and J called. A share of the clones is absent; for the studies checked, an unresolved V gene accounts for under half, and the remainder has no known explanation. This sample comprises about 660,000 clones, roughly 90% of them detected only once. The ten largest clones capture 0.0095% to 0.013% of the sample. These same records also appear under a second study, on human thymus T cells. From the second report: Immunologically healthy infants undergoing open corrective cardiac surgery for congenital heart defects in Finland were used as donors. The thymus tissue came from surgical resects taken out during corrective cardiac surgery. Biased V and J gene segment usage appeared to be present in both thymic and peripheral blood repertoires. The related research found that thymic TCR repertoires overlapped highly between unrelated individuals. The study used under 10 infant thymus samples plus four related peripheral blood samples to characterize TCR alpha and beta repertoires. Donor ages ranging from about 6 to 250 days were recorded, and several male and two female infants were included in the cohort. Thymocytes were released mechanically from tissue and stored at -70 °C as pellets of about 8.5-31 million cells. Genomic DNA was extracted from frozen cell pellets with a QIAsymphony instrument. The immunoSEQ multiplex PCR assay was used to amplify the TCRB and TCRAD loci from a standardized quantity of quality-controlled genomic DNA. The V(D)J region was spanned by amplicons of a length sufficient to cover the CDR3 and to identify V and J genes. The commercial immunoSEQ service was used to sequence amplicons on an Illumina platform. Primer bias and sequencing errors were corrected as previously described, and TCRAD and TCRB were defined on the basis of the IMGT database. The repertoires were analysed using immunoSEQ Analyzer 3.0 and VDJTools for basic statistics, V/J segment usage, diversity estimates, rarefaction and pairwise overlap. Chao1, ChaoE, Efron-Thisted, Shannon and inverse Simpson indices were used to estimate diversity, which was also estimated on datasets down-sampled to the smallest sample. Repertoire overlap was determined by strict matching of CDR3 nucleotide sequence, V gene and J gene, and Jaccard-based multidimensional scaling clustering was applied. Thymus samples yielded on average around 850,000 unique TCRB clonotypes, compared with some 83,000 from blood samples.

The sequence is built from TRBV29-1 and TRBJ2-1; 8 of the junction bases match TRBD2. The clonotype comes from a boy younger than two with a congenital heart defect. Donor details come from another sample of the same person, matched by shared clones. The sample was thymocytes. At the DNA level, the sequence is TGCAGCGTTGTATCTAGCGGGCTCTACAATGAGCAGTTCTTC. It translates as CSVVSSGLYNEQFF.